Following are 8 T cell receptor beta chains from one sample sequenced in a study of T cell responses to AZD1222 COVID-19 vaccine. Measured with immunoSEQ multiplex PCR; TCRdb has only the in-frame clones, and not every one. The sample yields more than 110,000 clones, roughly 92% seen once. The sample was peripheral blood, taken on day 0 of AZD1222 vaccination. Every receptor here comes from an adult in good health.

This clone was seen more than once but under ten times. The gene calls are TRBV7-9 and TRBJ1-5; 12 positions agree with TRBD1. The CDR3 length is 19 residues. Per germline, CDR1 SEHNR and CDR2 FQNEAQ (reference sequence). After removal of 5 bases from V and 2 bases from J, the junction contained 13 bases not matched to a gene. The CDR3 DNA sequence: TGTGCCAGCAGCACATCGGGACAGGGGGCTAGGTTAGGCAATCAGCCCCAGCATTTT. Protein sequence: CASSTSGQGARLGNQPQHF.

CDR3 nucleotides: TGTGCCAGCAGCCAATCGGACAGGGTAGGGTTCAATGAGCAGTTCTTC. This sequence encodes CASSQSDRVGFNEQFF. The V gene is TRBV4-2, the J gene TRBJ2-1, with 8 bases lining up with TRBD1. The V gene end was trimmed by 2 bases and the J gene end by 6 bases; junction bases not matched to a gene: 9. This CDR3 comprises 16 residues. Germline assignment: CDR1 LGHNA and CDR2 YNFKEQ.

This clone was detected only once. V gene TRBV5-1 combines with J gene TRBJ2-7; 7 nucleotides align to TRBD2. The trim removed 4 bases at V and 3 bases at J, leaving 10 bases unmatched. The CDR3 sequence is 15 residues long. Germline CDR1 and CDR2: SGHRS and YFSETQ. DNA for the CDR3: TGCGCCAGCAGCCGGGGCGGGGGTCAAGGCTACGAGCAGTACTTC. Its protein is CASSRGGGQGYEQYF.

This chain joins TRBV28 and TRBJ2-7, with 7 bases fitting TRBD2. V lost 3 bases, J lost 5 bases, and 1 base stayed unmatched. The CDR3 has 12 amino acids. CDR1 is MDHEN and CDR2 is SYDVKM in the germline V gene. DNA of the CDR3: TGTGCCAGCAGTTTTGGGGGGGACGAGCAGTACTTC. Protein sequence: CASSFGGDEQYF.

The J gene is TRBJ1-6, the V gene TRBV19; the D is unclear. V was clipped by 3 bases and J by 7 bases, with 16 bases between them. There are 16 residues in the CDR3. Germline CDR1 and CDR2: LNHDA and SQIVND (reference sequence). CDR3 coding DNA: TGTGCCAGTAGTATGAATACAGCCAGAAAGAATTCACCCCTCCACTTT. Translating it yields CASSMNTARKNSPLHF.

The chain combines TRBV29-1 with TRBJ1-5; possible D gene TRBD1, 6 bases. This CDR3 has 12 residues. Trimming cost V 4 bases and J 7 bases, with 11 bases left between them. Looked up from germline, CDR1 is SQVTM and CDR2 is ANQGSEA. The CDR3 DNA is TGCAGCGTTGCACAGGGAAACCAGCCCCAGCATTTT. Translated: CSVAQGNQPQHF.

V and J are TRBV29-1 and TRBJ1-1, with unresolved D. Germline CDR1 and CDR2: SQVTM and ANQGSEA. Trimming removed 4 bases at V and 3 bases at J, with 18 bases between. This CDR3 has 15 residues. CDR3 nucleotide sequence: TGCAGCGTTGTAACTTTTGATTGGGAGGACACTGAAGCTTTCTTT. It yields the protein CSVVTFDWEDTEAFF.

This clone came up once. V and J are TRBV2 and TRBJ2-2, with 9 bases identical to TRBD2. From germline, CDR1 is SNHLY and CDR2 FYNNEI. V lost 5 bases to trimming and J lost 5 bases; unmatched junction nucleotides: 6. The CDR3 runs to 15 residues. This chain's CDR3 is CASSISGSTTGELFF. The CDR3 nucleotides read TGTGCCAGCAGTATTAGCGGGAGTACGACCGGGGAGCTGTTTTTT.